This T cell receptor beta chain was sequenced during a study of identical twins (dated by TCRdb to 2016 to 2018). For the study in its entirety: The study deep-sequenced TCR alpha and beta repertoires from monozygotic twins, unrelated adults of various ages and cord blood to test whether fetal clonotypes persist. To rule out contamination, replicate twin experiments were performed at different times with different library preparation protocols. The research as a whole found: Because the same donors could not be followed over many years, conclusions were based on cross-sectional statistical analysis. Excess twin sharing in beta out-of-frame sequences was weaker because fewer shared sequences lowered the signal-to-noise ratio. Zero-insertion analyses could be partly confounded by invariant T cells such as MAIT and iNKT, though diverse VJ usage argued against such confounding for most clonotypes. In monozygotic twins, out-of-frame TCR alpha sharing was systematically underestimated by recombination models, although the models agreed with sharing between unrelated individuals. Compared with coincidental sharing between unrelated individuals, out-of-frame TCR alpha sequences shared between twins had an excess of sequences with low generation probability. Abundant cord blood beta clonotypes had fewer insertions, young adult naive repertoires showed a similar but weaker trend, and memory repertoires showed no such trend.

The library relied on 5' RACE. Sequencing was carried out with an Illumina HiSeq 2000. Template switching added a universal primer binding site, and the final cDNA carried a unique molecular identifier that allowed TCR cDNA molecules to be counted accurately. Specific primers in the conserved constant-segment region were used to synthesize first-strand cDNA for TCR alpha and beta chains. Each cDNA library was double barcoded, with a SMART-Mk sample barcode plus Illumina barcodes, to control for contamination. TruSeq adapter sequences and Illumina sample barcodes were added in two successive PCR steps. The TCR alpha and beta cDNA libraries were sequenced on the Illumina HiSeq platform using custom primers. The authors' analysis ran thus. Unique molecular identifiers were extracted from raw reads with MiGEC, and CDR3 positions were determined with MiXCR. Recombination models were inferred per individual with the repgenHMM and IGoR tools using an EM algorithm. The analysis of shared clonotypes was done with the tcR package in R, with sharing normalized by the product of cloneset sizes. To study raw recombination without the effects of thymic and clonal selection, out-of-frame nonproductive sequences were analyzed. The public reads were reprocessed in TCRdb via fastp at Q25 and MiXCR, keeping in-frame beta chains. Rows are combined by CDR3 protein, so each entry shows the most common genes and DNA. The V and J calls were not made by the authors but by TCRdb's processing. For this sample the table gives approximately 530,000 distinct CDR3 sequences, of which approximately 20% were detected only once. 0.45% to 0.5% of the sample is taken by the ten largest.

About this clonotype itself: The clone's antigen remains unknown. No base qualities exist here, and no much larger clone lies one base off it.

Every donor in the study was a healthy Caucasian. Three pairs of female monozygotic twins, all aged about 18 to 29 years, were included in the twin cohort. Positive isolation kits from Invitrogen were used to isolate CD4+ and CD8+ T cell populations. The V end loses 1 base and the J end loses 0 bases, and a stretch of 7 bases separates them. The germline V gene provides CDR1 SGHDT and CDR2 YYEEEE. CDR3 length: 14 amino acids, cysteine to phenylalanine. CDR3 DNA is the only sequence kept; it has 42 bases, read in frame from the first base. The data also belong to a second study, concerning yellow fever vaccine responses in identical twins. As described in the second report: The authors reported that the T cell response to vaccination in identical twins appeared partly convergent and partly personalized. In the study, vaccine-responding T cell clones were precisely tracked in identical twins.

This TCR derives from a woman aged 18-29 years in good health. In this chain, TRBV5-6 is recombined with TRBJ2-5; the D gene cannot be resolved reliably. Sample: CD4+ T cells sorted from blood. The nucleotides are TGTGCCAGCAGCTTGACTAACTACCAAGAGACCCAGTACTTC. Protein translation: CASSLTNYQETQYF.